Below, one TCR beta chain is given with its context. Its target is not known. Then a second PCR, running about 6 to 11 cycles, was carried out with a sample-barcoded 5' primer and a J-beta primer mix. MiXCR, applied by TCRdb to the 5' RACE reads, yields one record per CDR3 protein. The data show roughly 800,000 distinct CDR3 sequences, with 30% to 45% seen just once and approximately 13% held by the top ten. This specimen belongs to a study of blood T cells in healthy people across ages. Study outcomes and limitations: Versus aged donors, long-lived donors had higher diversity and more naive CD4+ cells. Among T cells, TCR beta diversity per million cells dropped roughly linearly as age rose.

Caucasian individuals from Russia who were healthy and aged 6 to 90 acted as donors. Per sample, at least 5 micrograms of total RNA were extracted. V lost 6 bases, J lost 6 bases, and 10 bases stayed unmatched. CDR3 length equals 15 residues. Germline CDR1 and CDR2: SGHRS and YFSETQ. The sequence was collected from a man aged 18 to 35 in good health. The specimen was blood. The gene calls are TRBV5-1 and TRBJ2-1, with 9 bases fitting TRBD2. The CDR3 region is CASTLGSGGLNEQFF. The CDR3 bases are TGCGCCAGCACCCTAGGTAGCGGGGGCCTCAATGAGCAGTTCTTC.